These T cell receptor beta chains were read from a single sample in a study of T cell responses to AZD1222 COVID-19 vaccine. Using immunoSEQ multiplex PCR, the repertoire was profiled, and TCRdb retains in-frame clones only, with some absent. The table includes 85,000 to 130,000 clones, 85% to 90% detected once. This material consisted of peripheral blood, taken on day 0 of AZD1222 vaccination. Receptor source: an adult in good health. CDR3s include the opening cysteine and the closing phenylalanine or tryptophan. Fields, in order: D gene, clone size, CDR3 length, J gene, V gene, CDR3 DNA, CDR3 protein. D genes are given only for firm matches. Size is omitted from some rows. Given values are once, few, many or a class for expanded clones.

>TRBD1|.|12|TRBJ1-2|TRBV12-3/TRBV12-4
TGTGCCAGCACCACAGGGGTGGGTGGCTACACCTTC
CASTTGVGGYTF
>TRBD1|.|11|TRBJ2-4|TRBV7-8
TGTGCCAGCAGCTTGGAGGACAGGGTGTACTTC
CASSLEDRVYF
>TRBD1|.|16|TRBJ1-6|TRBV5-4
TGTGCCAGCAGCTTGGCCCCCGGGACAGATAATTCACCCCTCCACTTT
CASSLAPGTDNSPLHF
>TRBD2|.|15|TRBJ2-2|TRBV19
TGTGCCAGTAGCAGACTAGCGGATAACACCGGGGAGCTGTTTTTT
CASSRLADNTGELFF
>.|.|12|TRBJ2-6|TRBV6-6
TGTGCCAGCAGTTACTCGGCCAACGTCCTGACTTTC
CASSYSANVLTF
>.|.|13|TRBJ1-1|TRBV27
TGTGCCAGCAGTTTTCCGGGGGCGATCGAAGCTTTCTTT
CASSFPGAIEAFF
>TRBD2|once|14|TRBJ2-7|TRBV3-1/TRBV3-2
TGTGCCAGCAGCCAGGCGGGAGCGGATTACGAGCAGTACTTC
CASSQAGADYEQYF
>.|.|14|TRBJ1-1|TRBV7-9
TGTGCCAGCAGCCCCTCGGACAGCCGTGCTGAAGCTTTCTTT
CASSPSDSRAEAFF
>.|.|16|TRBJ2-2|TRBV7-3
TGTGCCAGCAGCTACAACAGCCTAGCGAACACCGGGGAGCTGTTTTTT
CASSYNSLANTGELFF
>.|.|13|TRBJ1-2|TRBV27
TGTGCCAGCAGTTTGCGAGGGATCTATGGCTACACCTTC
CASSLRGIYGYTF
>.|.|15|TRBJ1-1|TRBV30
TGTGCCTGGAGTAAATACAGGGTATGGGGCACTGAAGCTTTCTTT
CAWSKYRVWGTEAFF
>.|.|15|TRBJ1-6|TRBV7-9
TGTGCCAGCAGCTTAGGGAGCTCCTATAATTCACCCCTCCACTTT
CASSLGSSYNSPLHF
>.|.|15|TRBJ2-7|TRBV19
TGTGCCAGTAGTGACCAGTGGAGGGGGTCCTACGAGCAGTACTTC
CASSDQWRGSYEQYF
>.|.|18|TRBJ2-3|TRBV4-1
TGCGCCAGCAGCCAAGTTCCACGAGCGGCCGGTCGCACAGATACGCAGTATTTT
CASSQVPRAAGRTDTQYF
>.|.|15|TRBJ1-1|TRBV11-3
TGTGCCAGCAGCTTAGGGTCCCGCAGGGGCACTGAAGCTTTCTTT
CASSLGSRRGTEAFF
>.|.|13|TRBJ1-2|TRBV4-1
TGCGCCAGCAGCCTTAACGCTAACTATGGCTACACCTTC
CASSLNANYGYTF
>.|.|14|TRBJ1-4|TRBV5-6
TGTGCCAGCAGTGGGACGGCAACTAATGAAAAACTGTTTTTT
CASSGTATNEKLFF
>.|once|15|TRBJ1-2|TRBV7-9
TGTGCCAGCAGCTTAGGGGTTTCAGGTAGCTATGGCTACACCTTC
CASSLGVSGSYGYTF
>TRBD1|.|16|TRBJ1-1|TRBV5-1
TGCGCCAGCAGCTTCCAGGGGGTCCGTTCTGGGACTGAAGCTTTCTTT
CASSFQGVRSGTEAFF
>.|.|14|TRBJ2-2|TRBV2
TGTGCCAGCAGAGTGGGCGCGAACACCGGGGAGCTGTTTTTT
CASRVGANTGELFF
>.|once|13|TRBJ1-2|TRBV28
TGTGCCACCCGACCGACAGGAAACTATGGCTACACCTTC
CATRPTGNYGYTF
>TRBD1|few|15|TRBJ1-1|TRBV7-2
TGTGCCAGCAGCCCGCAGACAGGGATGAGGACTGAAGCTTTCTTT
CASSPQTGMRTEAFF
>.|.|16|TRBJ1-4|TRBV18
TGTGCCAGCTCACGACTGGCCGCTGATGCTAATGAAAAACTGTTTTTT
CASSRLAADANEKLFF
>.|.|16|TRBJ2-6|TRBV7-9
TGTGCCAGCAGCTTAGGTCACAGCTCTGGGGCCAACGTCCTGACTTTC
CASSLGHSSGANVLTF
>.|.|13|TRBJ1-4|TRBV28
TGTGCCAGCAATCGGGACTCGTATGAAAAACTGTTTTTT
CASNRDSYEKLFF
>.|.|15|TRBJ2-1|TRBV5-1
TGCGCCAGCAGCTTGTCGGGCAGGGGGGACAATGAGCAGTTCTTC
CASSLSGRGDNEQFF
>TRBD2|few|12|TRBJ2-7|TRBV6-5
TGTGCCAGCAGCGGGAGGTCCTACGAGCAGTACTTC
CASSGRSYEQYF
>TRBD1|.|14|TRBJ1-6|TRBV2
TGTGCCAGCAGTGCCCGACAGGGTTCTTCACCCCTCCACTTT
CASSARQGSSPLHF
>TRBD1|.|14|TRBJ1-5|TRBV11-2
TGTGCCAGCAGCCCAGGGACAGCAAATCAGCCCCAGCATTTT
CASSPGTANQPQHF
>.|.|15|TRBJ2-7|TRBV2
TGTGCCAGCAGTGAAGGTCGAGTCCTCCCGGGTGAGCAGTACTTC
CASSEGRVLPGEQYF
>.|once|15|TRBJ1-6|TRBV6-5
TGTGCCAGCAGTTACTCCGGCAGGGTCGAGTCACCCCTCCACTTT
CASSYSGRVESPLHF
>.|few|14|TRBJ2-7|TRBV27
TGTGCCAGCAGTTTCTTCGGGACAACCTACGAGCAGTACTTC
CASSFFGTTYEQYF
>.|.|14|TRBJ1-5|TRBV4-1
TGCGCCAGCAGCCAAGTGGCGGGGGCTCAGCCCCAGCATTTT
CASSQVAGAQPQHF
>TRBD2|.|18|TRBJ2-2|TRBV28
TGTGCCAGCAGTTTCCCGGGACTAGCGGGAGGCTCAACCGGGGAGCTGTTTTTT
CASSFPGLAGGSTGELFF
>TRBD2|.|16|TRBJ2-3|TRBV3-1/TRBV3-2
TGTGCCAGCAGCCCTCGGACTAGGACTAGCACAGATACGCAGTATTTT
CASSPRTRTSTDTQYF
>.|.|14|TRBJ1-1|TRBV5-1
TGCGCCAGCAGTTCCCTAGGGGGGAACACTGAAGCTTTCTTT
CASSSLGGNTEAFF
>TRBD2|.|15|TRBJ2-5|TRBV7-2
TGTGCCAGCAGCGCGGGACTAGCGGGGGTTGAGACCCAGTACTTC
CASSAGLAGVETQYF
>.|.|17|TRBJ1-5|TRBV4-1
TGCGCCAGCAGCCAAACGACCTGGACAGCAGAGCATCAGCCCCAGCATTTT
CASSQTTWTAEHQPQHF
>TRBD1|.|18|TRBJ2-6|TRBV4-1
TGCGCCAGCAGCCAAGGAACAGGGGCGAGCTCTGGGGCCAACGTCCTGACTTTC
CASSQGTGASSGANVLTF
>TRBD1|.|15|TRBJ1-1|TRBV5-1
TGCGCCAGCAGCTTAACAGGGGGCTCGGGCACTGAAGCTTTCTTT
CASSLTGGSGTEAFF
>TRBD2|.|15|TRBJ2-5|TRBV6-4
TGTGCCAGCAGTGTCTCCGGGGGGAGATCGGAGACCCAGTACTTC
CASSVSGGRSETQYF
>TRBD2|.|16|TRBJ2-1|TRBV5-6
TGTGCCAGCAGCAAGGTCGGTCTAGCGGGACGGCATGAGCAGTTCTTC
CASSKVGLAGRHEQFF
>.|.|14|TRBJ1-4|TRBV12-5
TGTGCTAGTGGCCCGGGACAACCTAATGAAAAACTGTTTTTT
CASGPGQPNEKLFF
>.|.|14|TRBJ2-1|TRBV27
TGTGCCAGCAGTTTAAGCCGGTCCCTCAATGAGCAGTTCTTC
CASSLSRSLNEQFF
>TRBD2|large|15|TRBJ2-1|TRBV7-8
TGTGCCAGCAGCCCAAGTAGCGGGGTTAACAATGAGCAGTTCTTC
CASSPSSGVNNEQFF
>.|.|17|TRBJ2-1|TRBV10-3
TGTGCCATCAGTGAGTCCCAGCGGGTAAGAGGTGGGCATGAGCAGTTCTTC
CAISESQRVRGGHEQFF
>.|.|10|TRBJ1-4|TRBV6-1
TGTGCCACCTTCGAACAGGAACTGTTTTTT
CATFEQELFF
>.|.|16|TRBJ2-1|TRBV19
TGTGCCAGTTCTATACAGGGAGATATCTCCTACAATGAGCAGTTCTTC
CASSIQGDISYNEQFF
>.|.|12|TRBJ1-1|TRBV6-6
TGTGCCAGCAGTTACGCGGACAGTGAAGCTTTCTTT
CASSYADSEAFF
>.|.|13|TRBJ1-5|TRBV2
TGTGCCAGCAAGCTGGAGGGCAATCAGCCCCAGCATTTT
CASKLEGNQPQHF